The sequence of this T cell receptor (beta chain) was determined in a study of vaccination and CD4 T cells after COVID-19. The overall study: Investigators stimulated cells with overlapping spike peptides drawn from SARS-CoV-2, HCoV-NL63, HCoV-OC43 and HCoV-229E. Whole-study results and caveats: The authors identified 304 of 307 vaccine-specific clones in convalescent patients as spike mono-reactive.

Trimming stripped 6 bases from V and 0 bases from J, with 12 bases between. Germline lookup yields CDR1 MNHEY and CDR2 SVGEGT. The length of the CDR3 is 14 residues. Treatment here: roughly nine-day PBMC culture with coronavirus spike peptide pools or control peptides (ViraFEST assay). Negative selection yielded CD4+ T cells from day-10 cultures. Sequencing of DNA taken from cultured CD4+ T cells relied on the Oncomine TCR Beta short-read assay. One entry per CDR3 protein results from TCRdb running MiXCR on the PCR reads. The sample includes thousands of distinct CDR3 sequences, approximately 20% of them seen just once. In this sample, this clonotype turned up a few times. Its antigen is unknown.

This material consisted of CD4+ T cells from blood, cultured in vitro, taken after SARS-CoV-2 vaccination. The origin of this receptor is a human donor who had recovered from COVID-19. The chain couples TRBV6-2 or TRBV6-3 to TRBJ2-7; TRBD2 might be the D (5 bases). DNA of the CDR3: TGTGCCAGCAGAGGAGGACGGTTCTCCTACGAGCAGTACTTC. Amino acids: CASRGGRFSYEQYF.